A single sample gave rise to the 12 T cell receptor beta chains below, sequenced in a study of OX40 agonist ivuxolimab in advanced cancers. The assay was immunoSEQ multiplex PCR, and TCRdb's table has in-frame clones only and misses some. The sample shows about 64,000 clones, approximately 80% of them seen only once. This specimen consisted of CD4+ or CD8+ T cells sorted from blood, obtained in a trial of the OX40 agonist ivuxolimab. The source is an adult with an advanced solid tumor such as melanoma, head and neck, liver or kidney cancer.

The chain couples TRBV2 to TRBJ1-1; TRBD1 might be the D (5 bases). V was cut by 6 bases and J by 5 bases, with 16 bases left in between. The CDR3 contains 14 residues. In germline, CDR1 is SNHLY, CDR2 FYNNEI. The CDR3: CASRLEFQGTEAFF. The CDR3 coding sequence is TGTGCCAGCAGGTTAGAGTTCCAGGGAACTGAAGCTTTCTTT.

This clone has a handful of counts. The chain joins TRBV19 to TRBJ2-6; no clear D gene. Germline lookup yields CDR1 LNHDA and CDR2 SQIVND (reference sequence). The CDR3 is made up of 19 amino acids. Trimming took off 6 bases at V and 0 bases at J, with 21 bases between the two ends. The CDR3 coding sequence is TGTGCCAGTAGGGGTTTAACGGGTACGCTACACTCTGGGGCCAACGTCCTGACTTTC. Translated, it gives CASRGLTGTLHSGANVLTF.

The gene calls are TRBV9 and TRBJ2-5; a weak D match, TRBD2 (5 bases). V was trimmed by 4 bases and J by 4 bases, leaving 11 bases between them. The CDR3 runs 13 residues. CDR1 SGDLS and CDR2 YYNGEE come from the germline V gene. CDR3 in amino acids: CASSQTGIETQYF. CDR3 nucleotide sequence: TGTGCCAGCAGCCAAACGGGAATAGAGACCCAGTACTTC.

V gene TRBV2 combines with J gene TRBJ1-5; 7 bases are a match to TRBD1. J lost 7 bases, V lost 4 bases, and 7 bases had no gene match. The germline CDR1 and CDR2 sequences are SNHLY and FYNNEI. There are 14 residues in the CDR3. The CDR3: CASSGGQKGQPQHF. The CDR3 nucleotides are TGTGCCAGCAGTGGGGGACAGAAGGGACAGCCCCAGCATTTT.

This clone has a handful of counts. The rearrangement uses TRBV6-5 and TRBJ2-7; 8 bases line up with TRBD1. In germline, CDR1 is MNHEY, CDR2 SVGAGI. The CDR3 spans 14 residues. V trimming: 8 bases; J trimming: 0 bases; junction bases outside the gene matches: 6. Here the CDR3 reads CASYRDRISYEQYF. The CDR3 DNA is TGTGCCAGCTACCGGGACAGGATCTCCTACGAGCAGTACTTC.

This chain links TRBV7-3 with TRBJ2-3; 10 nucleotides agree with TRBD1. Per the germline V gene, CDR1 is SGHTA and CDR2 is FQGTGA. The CDR3 is 16 amino acids. Trimming took 2 bases from V and 1 from J; bases not matched to a gene: 3. This CDR3 reads CASSLRGTGGTDTQYF. The CDR3, as DNA: TGTGCCAGCAGCTTACGAGGGACAGGGGGCACAGATACGCAGTATTTT.

The chain employs TRBV21-1 and TRBJ1-5. TRBV21-1 is flagged as a pseudogene. The CDR3 has 14 residues. Here the CDR3 reads CASSKEEGRQPQHF. The CDR3 DNA follows: TGTGCCAGCAGCAAAGAGGAGGGGAGGCAGCCCCAGCATTTT.

This sequence joins TRBV11-3 and TRBJ1-4; tentatively, D is TRBD1 (5 bases). With 6 bases removed from V and 8 bases from J, the gap between germline ends came to 16 bases. This CDR3 region has 14 residues. Germline V gives CDR1 SGHNT, CDR2 YENEEA. The CDR3 DNA is TGTGCCAGCAGACGATTCCAGGGTAGCGAAAAACTGTTTTTT. This gives the protein CASRRFQGSEKLFF.

The CDR3 region has the DNA TGTGCCACCAGCAGAGATAAGGAGACCCAGTACTTC. Its protein product is CATSRDKETQYF. The rearrangement joins TRBV15 to TRBJ2-5; D not resolved. Per the germline V gene, CDR1 is LNHNV and CDR2 is YYDKDF (reference sequence). V lost 0 bases to trimming and J lost 5 bases, with 4 bases between them. The CDR3 loop spans 12 amino acids.

This rearrangement joins TRBV5-1 to TRBJ2-2, with no clear D. V was pared by 2 bases and J by 8 bases, with 13 bases between. Germline V gene sequence: CDR1 SGHRS, CDR2 YFSETQ. The CDR3 spans 14 residues. CDR3 sequence reads: CASSFSLGPGELFF. The CDR3 nucleotides are TGCGCCAGCAGCTTTTCACTCGGACCTGGGGAGCTGTTTTTT.

This chain links TRBV4-1 with TRBJ1-3; maybe TRBD1 (6 bases). Between the trimmed V and J ends, which lost 0 bases and 4 bases, there was a span of 19 bases. Looked up from germline, CDR1 is MGHRA and CDR2 is YSYEKL. The CDR3 spans 18 residues. The DNA for the CDR3 is TGCGCCAGCAGCCAAGAGGGGCGAGGGGGTCGGTTCGGAAACACCATATATTTT. Protein product: CASSQEGRGGRFGNTIYF.

This chain connects TRBV29-1 to TRBJ2-5, with D perhaps matching TRBD1 or TRBD2 (5 bases each). The CDR3 contains 13 residues. The germline V and J ends were trimmed by 5 bases and 3 bases, with 13 bases remaining between them. In germline, CDR1 is SQVTM, CDR2 ANQGSEA. The CDR3 region is CSVSRVREETQYF. The CDR3 bases are TGCAGCGTTTCGCGGGTCAGGGAAGAGACCCAGTACTTC.